This TCR beta chain was observed in a study of blood T cell repertoires in COVID-19. About the study: COVID-19 samples collected from the United States, Italy and Spain covered acute and convalescent phases. Sources were T cells, B-cell-depleted T cells, or PBMCs; the material itself was cDNA or gDNA.

Original processing notes: Amplification of reference gene primers was used by the study to estimate nucleated cell counts. Profiling relied on immunoSEQ multiplex PCR, and the TCRdb table lists in-frame clones only, not all of them. D and trimming come from the DNA, and the V and J calls and clone size come from that table. Of roughly 100,000 clones detected, roughly 79% appear once; the ten largest clones hold around 10%. This CDR3 contains 16 residues. V dropped 3 bases and J dropped 3 bases, with 16 bases sitting between them. Germline V gene data show CDR1 as SGHDT and CDR2 as YYEEEE. The chain is built from TRBV5-6 and TRBJ1-3, with D possibly being TRBD1 (5 bases). The receptor was derived from a woman in her seventies with acute or convalescent COVID-19. The sequenced material came from peripheral blood. The CDR3 sequence: CASSSFGGVVGNTIYF. Written as DNA, the CDR3 is TGTGCCAGCAGCTCCTTCGGGGGTGTGGTTGGAAACACCATATATTTT.